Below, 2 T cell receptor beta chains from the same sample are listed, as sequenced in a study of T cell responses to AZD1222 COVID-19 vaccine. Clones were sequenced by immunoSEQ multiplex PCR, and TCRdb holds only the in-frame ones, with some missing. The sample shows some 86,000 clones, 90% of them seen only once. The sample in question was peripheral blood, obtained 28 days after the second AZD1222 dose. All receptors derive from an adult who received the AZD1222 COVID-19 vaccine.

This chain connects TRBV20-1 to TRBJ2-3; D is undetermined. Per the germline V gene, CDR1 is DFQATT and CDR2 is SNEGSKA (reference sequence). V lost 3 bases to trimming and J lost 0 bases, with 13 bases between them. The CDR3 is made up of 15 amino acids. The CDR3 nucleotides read TGCAGTGCTAGTCTTTCAGGCTTTAGCACAGATACGCAGTATTTT. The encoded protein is CSASLSGFSTDTQYF.

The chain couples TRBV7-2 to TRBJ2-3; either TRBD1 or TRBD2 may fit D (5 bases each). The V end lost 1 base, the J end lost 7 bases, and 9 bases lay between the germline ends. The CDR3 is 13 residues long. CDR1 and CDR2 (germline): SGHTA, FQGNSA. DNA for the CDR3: TGTGCCAGCAGCTTAGGGGACCTGAATACGCAGTATTTT. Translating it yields CASSLGDLNTQYF.